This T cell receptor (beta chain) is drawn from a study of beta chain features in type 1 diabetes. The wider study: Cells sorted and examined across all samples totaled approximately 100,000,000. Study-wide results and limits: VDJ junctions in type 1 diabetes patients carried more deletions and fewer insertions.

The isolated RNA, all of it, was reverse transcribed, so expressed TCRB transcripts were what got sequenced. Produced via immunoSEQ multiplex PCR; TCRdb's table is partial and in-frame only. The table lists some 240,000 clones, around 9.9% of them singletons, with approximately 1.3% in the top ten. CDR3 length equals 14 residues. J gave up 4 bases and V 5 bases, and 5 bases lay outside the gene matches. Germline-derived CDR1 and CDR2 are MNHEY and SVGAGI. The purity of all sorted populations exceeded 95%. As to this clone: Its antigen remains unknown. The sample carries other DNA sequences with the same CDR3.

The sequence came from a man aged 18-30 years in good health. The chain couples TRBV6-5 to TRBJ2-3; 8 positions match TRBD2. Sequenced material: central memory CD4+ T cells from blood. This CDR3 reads CASSAGLAADTQYF. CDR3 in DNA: TGTGCCAGCAGTGCCGGACTAGCCGCAGATACGCAGTATTTT.